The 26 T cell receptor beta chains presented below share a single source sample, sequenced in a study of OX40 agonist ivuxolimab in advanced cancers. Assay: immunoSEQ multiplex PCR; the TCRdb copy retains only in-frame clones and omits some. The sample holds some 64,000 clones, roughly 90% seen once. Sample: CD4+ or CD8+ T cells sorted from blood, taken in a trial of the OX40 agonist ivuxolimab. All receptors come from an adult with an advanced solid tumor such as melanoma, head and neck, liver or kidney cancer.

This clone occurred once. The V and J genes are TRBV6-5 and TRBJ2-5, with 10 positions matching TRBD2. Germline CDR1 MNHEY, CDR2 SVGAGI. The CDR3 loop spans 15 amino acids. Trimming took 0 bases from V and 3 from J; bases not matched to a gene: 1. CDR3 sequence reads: CASSYSLAGEETQYF. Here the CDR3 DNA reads TGTGCCAGCAGTTACTCTCTAGCGGGAGAAGAGACCCAGTACTTC.

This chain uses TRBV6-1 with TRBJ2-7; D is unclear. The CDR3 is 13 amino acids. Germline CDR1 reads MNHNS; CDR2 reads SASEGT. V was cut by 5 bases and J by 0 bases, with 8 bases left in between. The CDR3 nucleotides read TGTGCCAGCAGTTTGGCCTACTCCTACGAGCAGTACTTC. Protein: CASSLAYSYEQYF.

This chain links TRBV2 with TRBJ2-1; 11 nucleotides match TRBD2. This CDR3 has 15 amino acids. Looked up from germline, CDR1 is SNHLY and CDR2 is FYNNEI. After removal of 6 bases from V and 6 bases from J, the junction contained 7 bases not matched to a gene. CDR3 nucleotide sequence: TGTGCCAGCAGATCCTCTAGCGGGAGGTCCAATGAGCAGTTCTTC. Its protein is CASRSSSGRSNEQFF. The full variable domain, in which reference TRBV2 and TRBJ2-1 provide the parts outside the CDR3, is EPEVTQTPSHQVTQMGQEVILRCVPISNHLYFYWYRQILGQKVEFLVSFYNNEISEKSEIFDDQFSVERPDGSNFTLKIRSTKLEDSAMYFCASRSSSGRSNEQFFGPGTRLTVL.

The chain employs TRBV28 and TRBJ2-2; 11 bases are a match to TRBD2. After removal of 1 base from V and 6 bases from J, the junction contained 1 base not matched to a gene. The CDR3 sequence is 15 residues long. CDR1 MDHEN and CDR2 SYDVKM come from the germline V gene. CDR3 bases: TGTGCCAGCAGTTTATCTAGCGGGAGGCCCGGGGAGCTGTTTTTT. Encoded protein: CASSLSSGRPGELFF. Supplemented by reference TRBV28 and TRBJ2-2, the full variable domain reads DVKVTQSSRYLVKRTGEKVFLECVQDMDHENMFWYRQDPGLGLRLIYFSYDVKMKEKGDIPEGYSVSREKKERFSLILESASTNQTSMYLCASSLSSGRPGELFFGEGSRLTVL.

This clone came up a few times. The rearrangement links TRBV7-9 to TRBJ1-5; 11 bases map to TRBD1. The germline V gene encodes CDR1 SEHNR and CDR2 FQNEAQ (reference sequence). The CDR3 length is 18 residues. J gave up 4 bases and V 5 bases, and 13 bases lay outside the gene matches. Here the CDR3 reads CASSPDRRGTGGNQPQHF. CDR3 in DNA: TGTGCCAGCAGCCCCGATAGGCGGGGGACAGGGGGTAATCAGCCCCAGCATTTT.

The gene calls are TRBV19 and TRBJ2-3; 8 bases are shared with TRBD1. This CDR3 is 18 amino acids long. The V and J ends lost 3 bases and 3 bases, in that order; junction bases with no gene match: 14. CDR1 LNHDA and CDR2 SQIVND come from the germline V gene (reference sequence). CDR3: CASSIDTTRQGTTDTQYF. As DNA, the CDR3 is TGTGCCAGTAGTATCGATACTACCCGACAGGGGACGACAGATACGCAGTATTTT.

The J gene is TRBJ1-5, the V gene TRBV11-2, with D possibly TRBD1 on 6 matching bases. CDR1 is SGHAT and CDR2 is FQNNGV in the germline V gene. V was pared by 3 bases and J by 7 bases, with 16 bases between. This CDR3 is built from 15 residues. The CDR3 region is CASSFSGEVRQPQHF. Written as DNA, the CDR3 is TGTGCCAGCAGCTTTTCAGGGGAGGTACGACAGCCCCAGCATTTT.

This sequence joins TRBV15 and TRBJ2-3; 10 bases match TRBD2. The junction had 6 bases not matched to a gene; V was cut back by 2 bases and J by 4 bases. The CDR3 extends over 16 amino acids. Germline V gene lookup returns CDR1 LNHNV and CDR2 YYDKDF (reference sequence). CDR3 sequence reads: CATSRRAGGPPDTQYF. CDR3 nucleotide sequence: TGTGCCACCAGCAGAAGAGCGGGGGGGCCCCCAGATACGCAGTATTTT.

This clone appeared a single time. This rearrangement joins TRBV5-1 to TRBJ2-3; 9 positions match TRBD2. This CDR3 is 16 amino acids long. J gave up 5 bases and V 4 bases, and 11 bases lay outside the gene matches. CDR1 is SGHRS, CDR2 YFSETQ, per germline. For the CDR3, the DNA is TGCGCCAGCAGCCCGGGGGTAGCGGGAGCTGGAGATACGCAGTATTTT. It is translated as CASSPGVAGAGDTQYF.

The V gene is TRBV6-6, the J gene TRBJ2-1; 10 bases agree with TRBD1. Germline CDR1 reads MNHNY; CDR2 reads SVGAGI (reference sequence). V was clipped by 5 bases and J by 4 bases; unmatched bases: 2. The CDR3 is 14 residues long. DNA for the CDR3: TGTGCCAGCAGTGACAGGGGGCAATACAATGAGCAGTTCTTC. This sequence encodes CASSDRGQYNEQFF.

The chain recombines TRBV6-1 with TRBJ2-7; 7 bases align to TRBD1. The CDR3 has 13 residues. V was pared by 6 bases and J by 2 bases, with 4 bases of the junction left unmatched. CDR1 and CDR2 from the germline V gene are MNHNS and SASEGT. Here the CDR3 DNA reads TGTGCCAGCAGGGCAGGGGGAACCTACGAGCAGTACTTC. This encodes CASRAGGTYEQYF.

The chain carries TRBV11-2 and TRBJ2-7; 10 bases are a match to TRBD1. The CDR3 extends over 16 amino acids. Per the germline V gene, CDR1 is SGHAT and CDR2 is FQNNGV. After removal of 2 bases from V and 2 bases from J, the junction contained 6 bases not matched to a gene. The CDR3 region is CASSLTGTGVPYEQYF. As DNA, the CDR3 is TGTGCCAGCAGCTTAACCGGGACAGGGGTGCCCTACGAGCAGTACTTC.

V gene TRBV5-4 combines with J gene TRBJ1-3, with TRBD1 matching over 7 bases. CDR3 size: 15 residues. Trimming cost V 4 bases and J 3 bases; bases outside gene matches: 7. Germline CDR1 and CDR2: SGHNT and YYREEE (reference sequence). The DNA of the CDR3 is TGTGCCAGCAGCAGGGACCAGGGGGTTGGAAACACCATATATTTT. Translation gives CASSRDQGVGNTIYF. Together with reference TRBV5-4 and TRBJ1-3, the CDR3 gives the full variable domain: ETGVTQSPTHLIKTRGQQVTLRCSSQSGHNTVSWYQQALGQGPQFIFQYYREEENGRGNFPPRFSGLQFPNYSSELNVNALELDDSALYLCASSRDQGVGNTIYFGEGSWLTVV.

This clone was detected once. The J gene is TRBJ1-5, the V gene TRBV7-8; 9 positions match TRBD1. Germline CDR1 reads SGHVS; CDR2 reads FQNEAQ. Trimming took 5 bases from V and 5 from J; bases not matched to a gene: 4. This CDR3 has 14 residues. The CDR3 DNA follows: TGTGCCAGCAGCCCGGGACAGGGACATCAGCCCCAGCATTTT. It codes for CASSPGQGHQPQHF.

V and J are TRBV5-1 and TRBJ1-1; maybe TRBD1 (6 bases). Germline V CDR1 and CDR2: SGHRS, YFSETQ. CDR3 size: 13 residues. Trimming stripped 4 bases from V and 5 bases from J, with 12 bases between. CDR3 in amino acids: CASSRQEDTEAFF. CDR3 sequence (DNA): TGCGCCAGCAGCCGACAGGAAGATACTGAAGCTTTCTTT. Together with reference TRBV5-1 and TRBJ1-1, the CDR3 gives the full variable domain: KAGVTQTPRYLIKTRGQQVTLSCSPISGHRSVSWYQQTPGQGLQFLFEYFSETQRNKGNFPGRFSGRQFSNSRSEMNVSTLELGDSALYLCASSRQEDTEAFFGQGTRLTVV.

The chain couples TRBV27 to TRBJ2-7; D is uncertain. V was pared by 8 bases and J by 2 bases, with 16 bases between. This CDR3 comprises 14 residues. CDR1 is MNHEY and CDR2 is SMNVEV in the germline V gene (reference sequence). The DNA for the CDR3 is TGTGCCAGCCAAAGGGATAGCAAGCCCTACGAGCAGTACTTC. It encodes CASQRDSKPYEQYF.

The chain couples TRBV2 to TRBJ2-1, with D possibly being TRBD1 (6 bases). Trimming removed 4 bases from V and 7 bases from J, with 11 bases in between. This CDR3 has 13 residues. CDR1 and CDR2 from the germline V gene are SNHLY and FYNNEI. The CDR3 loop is CASSGDIVNEQFF. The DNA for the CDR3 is TGTGCCAGCAGTGGGGACATCGTTAATGAGCAGTTCTTC.

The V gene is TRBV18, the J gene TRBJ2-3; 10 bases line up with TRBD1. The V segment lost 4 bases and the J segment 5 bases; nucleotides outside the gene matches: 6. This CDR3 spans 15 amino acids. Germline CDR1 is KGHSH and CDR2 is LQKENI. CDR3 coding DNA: TGTGCCAGCTCACGACTGGGACAGGGGAGAGATACGCAGTATTTT. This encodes CASSRLGQGRDTQYF.

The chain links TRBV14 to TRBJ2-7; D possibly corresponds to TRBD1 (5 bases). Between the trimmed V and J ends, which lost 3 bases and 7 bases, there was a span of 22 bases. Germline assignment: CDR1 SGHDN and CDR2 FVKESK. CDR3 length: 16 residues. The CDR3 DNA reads TGTGCCAGCAGCCAGCGCCCCCCGCCAGGGTCTTGGGAGCAGTACTTC. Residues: CASSQRPPPGSWEQYF. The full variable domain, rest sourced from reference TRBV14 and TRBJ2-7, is EAGVTQFPSHSVIEKGQTVTLRCDPISGHDNLYWYRRVMGKEIKFLLHFVKESKQDESGMPNNRFLAERTGGTYSTLKVQPAELEDSGVYFCASSQRPPPGSWEQYFGPGTRLTVT.

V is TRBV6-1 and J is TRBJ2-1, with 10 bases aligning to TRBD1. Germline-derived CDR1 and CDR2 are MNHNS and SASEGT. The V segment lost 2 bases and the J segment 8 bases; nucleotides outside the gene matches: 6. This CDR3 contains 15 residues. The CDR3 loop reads CASSEWTGGIDEQFF. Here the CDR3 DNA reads TGTGCCAGCAGTGAATGGACAGGGGGAATCGATGAGCAGTTCTTC.

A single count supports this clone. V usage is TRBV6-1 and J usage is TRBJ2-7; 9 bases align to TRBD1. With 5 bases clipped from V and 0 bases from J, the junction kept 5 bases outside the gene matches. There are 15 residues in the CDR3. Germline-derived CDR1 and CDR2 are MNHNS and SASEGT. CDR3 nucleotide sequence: TGTGCCAGCAGTCCCCGACAGGGGGGCTCCTACGAGCAGTACTTC. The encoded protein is CASSPRQGGSYEQYF.

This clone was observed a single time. CDR3 in amino acids: CASSIRGTLNYGYTF. CDR3 nucleotide sequence: TGTGCCAGCAGTATAAGGGGTACTCTTAACTATGGCTACACCTTC. The chain joins TRBV6-5 to TRBJ1-2; TRBD1 is a possible D gene (5 bases). This CDR3 is 15 amino acids long. V lost 5 bases to trimming and J lost 1 base, with 14 bases between them. CDR1 and CDR2 from the germline V gene are MNHEY and SVGAGI.

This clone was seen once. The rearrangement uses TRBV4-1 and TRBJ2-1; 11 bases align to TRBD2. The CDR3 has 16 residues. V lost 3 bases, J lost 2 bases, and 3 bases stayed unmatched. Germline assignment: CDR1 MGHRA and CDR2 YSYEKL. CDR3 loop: CASSQVLAGAYNEQFF. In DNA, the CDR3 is TGCGCCAGCAGCCAGGTACTAGCGGGAGCCTACAATGAGCAGTTCTTC.

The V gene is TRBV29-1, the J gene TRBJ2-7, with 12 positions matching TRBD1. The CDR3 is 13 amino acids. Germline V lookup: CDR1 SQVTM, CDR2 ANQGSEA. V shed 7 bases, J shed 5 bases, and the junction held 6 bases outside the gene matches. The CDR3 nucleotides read TGCAGCGACGGGACAGGGGGCCTCAACGAGCAGTACTTC. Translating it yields CSDGTGGLNEQYF.

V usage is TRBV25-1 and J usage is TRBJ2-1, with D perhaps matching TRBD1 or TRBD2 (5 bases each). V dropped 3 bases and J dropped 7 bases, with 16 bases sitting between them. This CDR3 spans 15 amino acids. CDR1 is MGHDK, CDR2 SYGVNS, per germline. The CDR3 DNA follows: TGTGCCAGCAGTGACTACCCGGGGCCGGCAAATGAGCAGTTCTTC. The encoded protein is CASSDYPGPANEQFF.

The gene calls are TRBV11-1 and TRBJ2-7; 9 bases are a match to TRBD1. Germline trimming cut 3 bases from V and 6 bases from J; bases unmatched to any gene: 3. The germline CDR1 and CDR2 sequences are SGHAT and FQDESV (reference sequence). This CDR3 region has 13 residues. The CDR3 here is CASSLDRGSEQYF. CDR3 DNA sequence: TGTGCCAGCAGCTTGGACAGGGGAAGCGAGCAGTACTTC.